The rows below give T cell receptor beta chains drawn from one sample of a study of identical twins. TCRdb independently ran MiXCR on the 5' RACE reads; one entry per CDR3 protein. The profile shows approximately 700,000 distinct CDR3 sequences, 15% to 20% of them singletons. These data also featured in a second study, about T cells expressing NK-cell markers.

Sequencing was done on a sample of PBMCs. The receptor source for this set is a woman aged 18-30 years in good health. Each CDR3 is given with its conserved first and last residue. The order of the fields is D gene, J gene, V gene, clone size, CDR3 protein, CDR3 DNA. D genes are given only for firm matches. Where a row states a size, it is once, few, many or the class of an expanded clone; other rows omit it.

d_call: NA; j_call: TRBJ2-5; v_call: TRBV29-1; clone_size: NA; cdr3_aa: CSVLGGEETQYF; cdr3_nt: TGCAGCGTTCTAGGTGGGGAAGAGACCCAGTACTTC
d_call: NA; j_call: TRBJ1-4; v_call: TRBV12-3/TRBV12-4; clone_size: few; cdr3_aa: CASNQAGLNEKLFF; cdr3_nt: TGTGCCAGCAATCAGGCCGGTTTGAATGAAAAACTGTTTTTT
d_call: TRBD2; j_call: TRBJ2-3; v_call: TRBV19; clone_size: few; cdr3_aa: CASSIAGGSPTDTQYF; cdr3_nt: TGTGCCAGTAGTATAGCGGGAGGATCCCCCACAGATACGCAGTATTTT
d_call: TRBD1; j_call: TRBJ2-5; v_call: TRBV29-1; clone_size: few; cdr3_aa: CSVEKTGGQETQYF; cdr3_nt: TGCAGCGTTGAAAAGACAGGGGGGCAAGAGACCCAGTACTTC
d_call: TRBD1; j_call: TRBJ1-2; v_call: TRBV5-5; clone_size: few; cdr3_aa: CASSPGGRGLGYTF; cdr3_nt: TGTGCCAGCAGCCCCGGCGGCAGGGGGCTTGGCTACACCTTC
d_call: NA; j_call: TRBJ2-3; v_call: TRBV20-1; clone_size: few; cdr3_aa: CSALGGPPTDTQYF; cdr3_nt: TGCAGTGCTCTAGGGGGACCACCTACAGATACGCAGTATTTT
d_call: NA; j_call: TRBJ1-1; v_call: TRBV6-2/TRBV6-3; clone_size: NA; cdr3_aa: CASSFGVAEGWGRTNTEAFF; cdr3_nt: TGTGCCAGCAGTTTCGGCGTCGCGGAGGGTTGGGGAAGGACGAACACTGAAGCTTTCTTT
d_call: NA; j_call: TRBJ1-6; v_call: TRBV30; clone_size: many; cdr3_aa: CAWSVYSYNSPLHF; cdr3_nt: TGTGCCTGGAGTGTTTACAGTTATAATTCACCCCTCCACTTT
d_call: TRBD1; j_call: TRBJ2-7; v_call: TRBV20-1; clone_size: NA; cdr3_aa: CSAREGTVDYEQYF; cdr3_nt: TGCAGTGCTAGAGAAGGGACAGTAGACTACGAGCAGTACTTC
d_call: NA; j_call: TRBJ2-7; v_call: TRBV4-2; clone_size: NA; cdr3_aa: CASSLEDLFYEQYF; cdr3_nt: TGTGCCAGCAGCCTTGAGGACTTGTTCTACGAGCAGTACTTC
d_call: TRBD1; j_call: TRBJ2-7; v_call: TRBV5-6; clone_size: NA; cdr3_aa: CASSLGQGHTYEQYF; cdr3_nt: TGTGCCAGCAGCTTGGGACAGGGGCACACCTACGAGCAGTACTTC
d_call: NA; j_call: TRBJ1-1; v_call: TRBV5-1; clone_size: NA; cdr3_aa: CASSYQGQNTEAFF; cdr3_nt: TGCGCCAGCAGCTACCAGGGACAGAACACTGAAGCTTTCTTT
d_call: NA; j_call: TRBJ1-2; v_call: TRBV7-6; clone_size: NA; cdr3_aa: CASSLAEGPPGYTF; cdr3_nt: TGTGCCAGCAGCTTAGCCGAGGGGCCCCCTGGCTACACCTTC
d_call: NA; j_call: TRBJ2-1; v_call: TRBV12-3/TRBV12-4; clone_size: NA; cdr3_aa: CASSPRAPAYNEQFF; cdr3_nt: TGTGCCAGCAGTCCCCGGGCCCCCGCCTACAATGAGCAGTTCTTC
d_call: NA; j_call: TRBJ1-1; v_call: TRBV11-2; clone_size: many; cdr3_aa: CASSLDPRTEAFF; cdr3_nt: TGTGCCAGCAGCTTAGATCCTCGGACTGAAGCTTTCTTT
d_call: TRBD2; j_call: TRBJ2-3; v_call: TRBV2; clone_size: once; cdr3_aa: CASSPKPGLAGAPSTDTQYF; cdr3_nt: TGTGCCAGCAGTCCCAAACCGGGACTAGCGGGAGCCCCTAGCACAGATACGCAGTATTTT
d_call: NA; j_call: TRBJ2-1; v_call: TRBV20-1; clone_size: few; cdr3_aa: CSARDGAGSPKGEQFF; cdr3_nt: TGCAGTGCTAGAGATGGCGCAGGTTCTCCAAAGGGTGAGCAGTTCTTC
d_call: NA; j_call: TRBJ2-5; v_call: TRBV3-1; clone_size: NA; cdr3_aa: CASTSGSLRTQYF; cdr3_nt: TGTGCCAGCACCTCAGGCAGCCTCCGGACCCAGTACTTC
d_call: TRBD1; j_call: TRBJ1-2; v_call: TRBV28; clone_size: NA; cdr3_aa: CASSSEDRGGYTF; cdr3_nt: TGTGCCAGCAGTTCGGAAGACAGGGGTGGCTACACCTTC
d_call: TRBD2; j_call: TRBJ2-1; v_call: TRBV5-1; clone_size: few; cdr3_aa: CASSTGTSGFNEQFF; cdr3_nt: TGCGCCAGCAGCACCGGGACTAGCGGGTTCAATGAGCAGTTCTTC
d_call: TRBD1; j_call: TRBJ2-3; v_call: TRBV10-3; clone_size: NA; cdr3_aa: CAIAGQGPDTQYF; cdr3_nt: TGTGCCATCGCGGGACAGGGGCCAGATACGCAGTATTTT
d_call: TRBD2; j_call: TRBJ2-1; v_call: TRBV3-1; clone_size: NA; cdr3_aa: CASSWGLAGYNEQFF; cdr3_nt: TGTGCCAGCAGCTGGGGGCTAGCGGGGTACAATGAGCAGTTCTTC
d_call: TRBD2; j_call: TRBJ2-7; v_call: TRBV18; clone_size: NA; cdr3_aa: CASSRGERVQYF; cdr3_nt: TGTGCCAGCTCCCGGGGGGAGCGTGTGCAGTACTTC
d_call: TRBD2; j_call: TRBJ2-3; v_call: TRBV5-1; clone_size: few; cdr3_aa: CASSLALRGADTQYF; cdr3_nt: TGCGCCAGCAGCTTGGCCCTGCGGGGGGCAGATACGCAGTATTTT
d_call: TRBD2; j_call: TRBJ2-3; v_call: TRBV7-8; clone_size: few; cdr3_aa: CASSLGFAGGDTQYF; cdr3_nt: TGTGCCAGCAGCTTAGGTTTTGCGGGAGGGGATACGCAGTATTTT
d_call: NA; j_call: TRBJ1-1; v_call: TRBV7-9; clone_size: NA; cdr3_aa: CASSSLRTDHTEAFF; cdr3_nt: TGTGCCAGCAGCTCCCTTCGGACAGACCACACTGAAGCTTTCTTT
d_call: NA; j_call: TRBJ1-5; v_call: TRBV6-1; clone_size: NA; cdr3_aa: CASGHSSGGGNQPQHF; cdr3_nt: TGTGCCAGCGGACACTCATCGGGTGGGGGCAATCAGCCCCAGCATTTT
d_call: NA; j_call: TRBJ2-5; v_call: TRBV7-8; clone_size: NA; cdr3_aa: CASSPQRITETQYF; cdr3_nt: TGTGCCAGCAGCCCTCAGAGGATTACGGAGACCCAGTACTTC
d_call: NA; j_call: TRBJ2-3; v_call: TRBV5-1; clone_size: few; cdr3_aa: CASSLEQSTDTQYF; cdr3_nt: TGCGCCAGCAGCTTAGAACAGAGCACAGATACGCAGTATTTT
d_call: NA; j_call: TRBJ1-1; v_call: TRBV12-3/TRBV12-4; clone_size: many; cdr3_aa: CASSLGRGAEAFF; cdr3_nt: TGTGCCAGCAGTTTAGGAAGGGGGGCTGAAGCTTTCTTT
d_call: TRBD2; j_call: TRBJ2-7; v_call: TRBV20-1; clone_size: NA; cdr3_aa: CSARETGTSGSYEQYF; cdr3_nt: TGCAGTGCTAGAGAAACCGGGACTAGCGGTTCCTACGAGCAGTACTTC
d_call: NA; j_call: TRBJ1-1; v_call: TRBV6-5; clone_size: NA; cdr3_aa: CASSYSGGYLRGTEAFF; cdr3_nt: TGTGCCAGCAGTTACTCGGGGGGATACCTTCGTGGGACTGAAGCTTTCTTT
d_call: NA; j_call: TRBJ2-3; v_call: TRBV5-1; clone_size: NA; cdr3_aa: CASRRDLSTDTQYF; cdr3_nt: TGCGCCAGCAGACGGGATCTAAGCACAGATACGCAGTATTTT
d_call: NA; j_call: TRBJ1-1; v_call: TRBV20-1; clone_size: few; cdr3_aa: CSASSGRPAFF; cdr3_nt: TGCAGTGCTAGCTCGGGGAGACCAGCTTTCTTT
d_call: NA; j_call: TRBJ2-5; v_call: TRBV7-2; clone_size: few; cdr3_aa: CASSLGLGMWETQYF; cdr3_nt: TGTGCCAGCAGCTTAGGACTGGGAATGTGGGAGACCCAGTACTTC
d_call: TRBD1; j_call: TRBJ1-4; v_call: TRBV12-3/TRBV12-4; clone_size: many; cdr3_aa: CASRWIQGGEKLFF; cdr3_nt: TGTGCCAGCAGGTGGATACAGGGGGGAGAAAAACTGTTTTTT
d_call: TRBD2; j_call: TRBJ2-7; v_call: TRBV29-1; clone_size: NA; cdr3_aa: CSVVGGKEQYF; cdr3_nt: TGCAGCGTTGTGGGAGGGAAAGAGCAGTACTTC
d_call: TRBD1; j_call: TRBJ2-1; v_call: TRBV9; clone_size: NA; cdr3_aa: CASSVATGDAKIPPYNEQFF; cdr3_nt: TGTGCCAGCAGCGTAGCTACAGGGGACGCAAAAATACCCCCCTACAATGAGCAGTTCTTC
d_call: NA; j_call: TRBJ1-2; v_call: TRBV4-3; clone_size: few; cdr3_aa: CASSLSLDSVYGYTF; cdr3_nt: TGCGCCAGCAGCCTATCACTGGACAGCGTGTATGGCTACACCTTC
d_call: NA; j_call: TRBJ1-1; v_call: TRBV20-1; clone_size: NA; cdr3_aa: CSAKKEGPYTEAFF; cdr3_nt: TGCAGTGCTAAGAAGGAGGGGCCTTACACTGAAGCTTTCTTT
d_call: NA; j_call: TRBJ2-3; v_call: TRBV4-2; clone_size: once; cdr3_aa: CASSQDWGSTDTQYF; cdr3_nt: TGTGCCAGCAGCCAAGATTGGGGGAGCACAGATACGCAGTATTTT
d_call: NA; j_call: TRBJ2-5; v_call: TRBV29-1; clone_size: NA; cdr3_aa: CSVEVVGSGETQYF; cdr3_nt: TGCAGCGTTGAAGTAGTAGGGAGTGGAGAGACCCAGTACTTC
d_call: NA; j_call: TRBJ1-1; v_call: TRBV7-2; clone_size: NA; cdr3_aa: CASSYLGRLNTEAFF; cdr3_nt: TGTGCCAGCAGCTACCTGGGACGCTTGAACACTGAAGCTTTCTTT
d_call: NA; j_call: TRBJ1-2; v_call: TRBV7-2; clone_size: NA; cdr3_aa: CASSRDLGYGYTF; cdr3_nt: TGTGCCAGCAGCAGGGACTTGGGGTATGGCTACACCTTC
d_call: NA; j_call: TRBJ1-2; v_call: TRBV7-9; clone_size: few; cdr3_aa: CASSKEQEGYTF; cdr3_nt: TGTGCCAGCAGCAAGGAACAGGAGGGCTACACCTTC